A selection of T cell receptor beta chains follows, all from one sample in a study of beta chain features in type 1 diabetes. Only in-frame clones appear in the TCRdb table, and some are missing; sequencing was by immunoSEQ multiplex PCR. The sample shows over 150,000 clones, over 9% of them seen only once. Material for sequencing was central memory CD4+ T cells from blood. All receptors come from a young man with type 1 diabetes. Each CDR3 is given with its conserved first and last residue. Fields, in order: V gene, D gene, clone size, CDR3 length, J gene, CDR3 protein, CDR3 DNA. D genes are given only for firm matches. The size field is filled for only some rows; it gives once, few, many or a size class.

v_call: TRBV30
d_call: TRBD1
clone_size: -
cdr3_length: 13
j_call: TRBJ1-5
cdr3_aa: CAWSGQDDQPQHF
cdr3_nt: TGTGCCTGGAGCGGACAGGACGATCAGCCCCAGCATTTT

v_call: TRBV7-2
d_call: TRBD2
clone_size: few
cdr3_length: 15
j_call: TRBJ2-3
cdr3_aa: CASSQEAGGPDTQYF
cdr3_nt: TGTGCCAGCAGCCAAGAAGCGGGAGGGCCAGATACGCAGTATTTT

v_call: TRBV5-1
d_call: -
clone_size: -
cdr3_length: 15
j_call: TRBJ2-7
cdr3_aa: CASSEAGTRTYEQYF
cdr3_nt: TGCGCCAGCAGCGAAGCCGGGACAAGGACGTACGAGCAGTACTTC

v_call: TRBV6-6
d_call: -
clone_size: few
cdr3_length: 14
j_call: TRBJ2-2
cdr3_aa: CASRTGQNTGELFF
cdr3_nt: TGTGCCAGCAGGACCGGACAGAACACCGGGGAGCTGTTTTTT

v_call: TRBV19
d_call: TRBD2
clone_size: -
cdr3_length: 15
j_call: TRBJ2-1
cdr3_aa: CASSSRGLALPRKFF
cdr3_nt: TGTGCCAGTAGTAGTCGGGGACTAGCCTTGCCTAGAAAGTTCTTC

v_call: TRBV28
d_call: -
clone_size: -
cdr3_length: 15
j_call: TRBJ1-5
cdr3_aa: CASVRGLYSNQPQHF
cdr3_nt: TGTGCCAGCGTTAGAGGTCTGTATAGCAATCAGCCCCAGCATTTT

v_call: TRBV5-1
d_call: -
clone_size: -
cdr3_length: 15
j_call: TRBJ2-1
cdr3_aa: CASSLDGGPGNEQFF
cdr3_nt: TGCGCCAGCAGCTTGGATGGAGGGCCTGGGAATGAGCAGTTCTTC

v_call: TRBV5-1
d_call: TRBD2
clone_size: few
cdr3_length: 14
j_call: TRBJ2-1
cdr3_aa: CASSLAGVTNEQFF
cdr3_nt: TGCGCCAGCAGCTTAGCGGGAGTAACAAATGAGCAGTTCTTC

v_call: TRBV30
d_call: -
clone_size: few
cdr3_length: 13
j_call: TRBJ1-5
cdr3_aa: CAWSVGGNQPQHF
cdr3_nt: TGTGCCTGGAGTGTGGGCGGCAATCAGCCCCAGCATTTT

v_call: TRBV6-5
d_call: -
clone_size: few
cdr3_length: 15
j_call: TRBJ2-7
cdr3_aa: CASEETGTRAVGQYF
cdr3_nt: TGTGCCAGCGAAGAGACCGGGACACGGGCTGTCGGACAGTACTTC

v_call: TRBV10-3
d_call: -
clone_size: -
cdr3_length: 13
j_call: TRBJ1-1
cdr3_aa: CAFQKGLNTEAFF
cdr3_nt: TGTGCCTTCCAGAAGGGGTTGAACACTGAAGCTTTCTTT

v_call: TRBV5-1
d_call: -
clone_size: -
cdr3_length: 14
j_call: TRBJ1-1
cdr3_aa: CASSLEVGVSEAFF
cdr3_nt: TGCGCCAGCAGCTTGGAAGTCGGAGTTAGTGAAGCTTTCTTT

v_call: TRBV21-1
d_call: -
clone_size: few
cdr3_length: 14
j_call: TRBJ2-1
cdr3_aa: CASSKELAGQRRFF
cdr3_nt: TGTGCCAGCAGCAAAGAATTAGCGGGGCAGAGGCGATTCTTC

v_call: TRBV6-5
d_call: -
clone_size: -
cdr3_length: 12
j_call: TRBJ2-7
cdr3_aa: CASSNRDYEQYF
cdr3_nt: TGTGCCAGCAGTAACAGGGACTACGAGCAGTACTTC

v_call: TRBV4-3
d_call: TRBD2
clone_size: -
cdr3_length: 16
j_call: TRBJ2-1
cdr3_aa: CASSRNLAVGGSEQFF
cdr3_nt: TGCGCCAGCAGCCGGAACCTAGCGGTTGGGGGGAGTGAGCAGTTCTTC

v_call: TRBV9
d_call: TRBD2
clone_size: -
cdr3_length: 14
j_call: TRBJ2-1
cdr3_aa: CASSATSGYNEQFF
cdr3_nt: TGTGCCAGCAGCGCGACTAGCGGTTACAATGAGCAGTTCTTC

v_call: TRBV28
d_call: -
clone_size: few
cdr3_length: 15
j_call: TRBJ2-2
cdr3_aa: CASSLGGAEPGELFF
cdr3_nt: TGTGCCAGCAGTTTAGGGGGCGCGGAGCCCGGGGAGCTGTTTTTT

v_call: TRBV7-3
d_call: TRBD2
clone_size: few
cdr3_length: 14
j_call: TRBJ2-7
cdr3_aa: CASSLAAPGWEQYF
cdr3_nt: TGTGCCAGCAGCCTAGCGGCCCCCGGCTGGGAGCAGTACTTC

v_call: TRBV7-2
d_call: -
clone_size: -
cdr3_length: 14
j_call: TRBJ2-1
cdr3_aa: CASSLRVAYNEQFF
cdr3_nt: TGTGCCAGCAGCTTAAGAGTGGCCTACAATGAGCAGTTCTTC

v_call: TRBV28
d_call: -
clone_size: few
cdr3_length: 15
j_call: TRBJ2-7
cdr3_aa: CASSLQGFGSREQYF
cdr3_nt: TGTGCCAGCAGTTTACAGGGATTCGGATCACGCGAGCAGTACTTC

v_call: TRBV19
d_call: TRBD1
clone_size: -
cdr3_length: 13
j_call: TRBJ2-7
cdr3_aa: CASSSTGAYEQYF
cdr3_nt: TGTGCCAGTAGTTCGACAGGGGCCTACGAGCAGTACTTC

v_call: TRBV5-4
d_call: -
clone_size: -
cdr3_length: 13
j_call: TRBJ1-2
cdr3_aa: CASSLDSLAGYTF
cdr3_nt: TGTGCCAGCAGCCTCGACAGCCTTGCGGGCTACACCTTC

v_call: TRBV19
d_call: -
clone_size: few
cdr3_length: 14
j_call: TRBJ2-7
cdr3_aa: CASSIFPGGLEQYF
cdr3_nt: TGTGCCAGTAGTATCTTTCCAGGCGGACTGGAGCAGTACTTC

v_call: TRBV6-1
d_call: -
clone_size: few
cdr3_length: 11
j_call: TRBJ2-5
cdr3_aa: CASSPEETQYF
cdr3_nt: TGTGCCAGCAGTCCAGAAGAGACCCAGTACTTC

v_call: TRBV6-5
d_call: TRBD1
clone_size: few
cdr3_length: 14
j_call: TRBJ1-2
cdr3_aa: CASSPRQGAYGYTF
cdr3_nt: TGTGCCAGCAGTCCCAGACAGGGGGCCTATGGCTACACCTTC

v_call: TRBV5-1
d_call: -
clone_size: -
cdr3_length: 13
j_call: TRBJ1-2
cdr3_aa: CASSLGRDHGYTF
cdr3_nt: TGCGCCAGCAGCTTGGGGAGGGACCATGGCTACACCTTC

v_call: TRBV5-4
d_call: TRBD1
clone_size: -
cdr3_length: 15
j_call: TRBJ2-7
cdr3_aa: CASSQGTGYSYEQYF
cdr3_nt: TGTGCCAGCAGCCAAGGGACAGGCTACTCCTACGAGCAGTACTTC

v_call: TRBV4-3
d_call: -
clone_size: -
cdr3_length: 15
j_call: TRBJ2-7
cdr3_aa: CASSQDAGYSYEQYF
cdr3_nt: TGCGCCAGCAGCCAAGATGCAGGTTACTCCTACGAGCAGTACTTC

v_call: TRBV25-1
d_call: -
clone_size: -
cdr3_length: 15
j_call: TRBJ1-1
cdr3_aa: CASSEYEALNTEAFF
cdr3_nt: TGTGCCAGCAGTGAATACGAGGCTTTGAACACTGAAGCTTTCTTT

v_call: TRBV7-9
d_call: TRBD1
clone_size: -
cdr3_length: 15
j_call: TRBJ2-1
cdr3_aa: CASSLRGGQGNEQFF
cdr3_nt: TGTGCCAGCAGCTTACGAGGGGGACAGGGCAATGAGCAGTTCTTC

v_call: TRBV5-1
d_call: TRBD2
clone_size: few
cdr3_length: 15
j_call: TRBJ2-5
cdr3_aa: CASSLSAPGGETQYF
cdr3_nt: TGCGCCAGCAGCTTGAGTGCACCGGGGGGAGAGACCCAGTACTTC

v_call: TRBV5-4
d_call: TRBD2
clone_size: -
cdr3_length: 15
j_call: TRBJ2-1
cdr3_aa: CASSFGLAEGNEQFF
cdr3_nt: TGTGCCAGCAGCTTTGGACTAGCGGAGGGCAATGAGCAGTTCTTC

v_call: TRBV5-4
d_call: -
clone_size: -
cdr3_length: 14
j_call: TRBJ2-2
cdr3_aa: CASSLERNTGELFF
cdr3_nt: TGTGCCAGCAGCTTGGAGCGGAACACCGGGGAGCTGTTTTTT

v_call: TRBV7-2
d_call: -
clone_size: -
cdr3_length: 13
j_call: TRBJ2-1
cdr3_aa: CASSPSFGNEQFF
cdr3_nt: TGTGCCAGCAGCCCCTCGTTCGGGAATGAGCAGTTCTTC

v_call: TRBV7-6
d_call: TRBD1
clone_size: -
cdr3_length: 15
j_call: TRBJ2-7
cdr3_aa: CASSLMGTGPYEQYF
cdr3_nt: TGTGCCAGCAGCTTAATGGGGACAGGGCCCTACGAGCAGTACTTC

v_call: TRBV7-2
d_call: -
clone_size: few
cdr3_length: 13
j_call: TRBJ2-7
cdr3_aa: CASSVASGYEQYF
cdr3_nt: TGTGCCAGCAGCGTAGCGTCGGGGTACGAGCAGTACTTC

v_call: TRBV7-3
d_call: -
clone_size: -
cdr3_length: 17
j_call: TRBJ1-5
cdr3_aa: CASSLGRAPGRSQPQHF
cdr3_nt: TGTGCCAGCAGCTTAGGGAGGGCACCCGGACGGAGTCAGCCCCAGCATTTT

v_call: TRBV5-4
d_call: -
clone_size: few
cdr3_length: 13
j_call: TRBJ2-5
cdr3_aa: CASSFRGRETQYF
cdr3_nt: TGTGCCAGCAGCTTCCGGGGTAGAGAGACCCAGTACTTC

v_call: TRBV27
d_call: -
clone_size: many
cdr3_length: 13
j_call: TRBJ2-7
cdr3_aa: CASNVAGRNEQYF
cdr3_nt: TGTGCCAGCAATGTGGCGGGAAGGAACGAGCAGTACTTC

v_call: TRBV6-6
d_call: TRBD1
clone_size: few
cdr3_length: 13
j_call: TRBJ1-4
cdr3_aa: CASSGSGGEKLFF
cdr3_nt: TGTGCCAGCAGCGGTTCAGGGGGTGAAAAACTGTTTTTT

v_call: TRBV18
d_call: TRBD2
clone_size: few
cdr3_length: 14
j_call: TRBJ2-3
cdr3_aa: CASSPVSGADTQYF
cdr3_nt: TGTGCCAGCTCACCGGTCAGCGGGGCAGATACGCAGTATTTT

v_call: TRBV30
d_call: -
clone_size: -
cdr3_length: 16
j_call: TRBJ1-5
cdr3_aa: CAWSVHFGGGGQPQHF
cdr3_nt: TGTGCCTGGAGTGTACATTTTGGGGGGGGCGGACAGCCCCAGCATTTT

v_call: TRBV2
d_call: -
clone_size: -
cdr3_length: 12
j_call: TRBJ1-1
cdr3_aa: CASKQGPTEAFF
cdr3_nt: TGTGCCAGCAAACAGGGCCCTACTGAAGCTTTCTTT

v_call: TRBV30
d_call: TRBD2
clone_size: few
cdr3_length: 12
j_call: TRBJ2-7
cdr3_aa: CAAGLAGYEQYF
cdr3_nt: TGTGCCGCGGGACTAGCGGGATACGAGCAGTACTTC

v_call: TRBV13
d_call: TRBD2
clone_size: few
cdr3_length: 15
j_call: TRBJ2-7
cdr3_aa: CASSSSGRALYEQYF
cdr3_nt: TGTGCCAGCAGCTCTAGCGGGAGGGCTTTGTACGAGCAGTACTTC

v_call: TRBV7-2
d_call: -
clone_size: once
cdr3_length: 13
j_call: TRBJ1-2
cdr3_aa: CASSLAGGDGYTF
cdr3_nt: TGTGCCAGCAGCTTAGCCGGGGGTGATGGCTACACCTTC

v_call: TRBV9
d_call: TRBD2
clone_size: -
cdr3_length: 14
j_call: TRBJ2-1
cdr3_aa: CASSVDGLAREQFF
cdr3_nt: TGTGCCAGCAGCGTAGACGGACTAGCGCGGGAGCAGTTCTTC

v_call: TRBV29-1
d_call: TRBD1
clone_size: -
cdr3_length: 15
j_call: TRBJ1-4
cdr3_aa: CSVSLGTGNSEKLFF
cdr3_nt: TGCAGCGTGAGCCTCGGGACAGGGAATAGCGAAAAACTGTTTTTT

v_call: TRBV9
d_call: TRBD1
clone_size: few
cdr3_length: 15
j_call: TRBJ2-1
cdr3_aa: CASSVGTGADNEQFF
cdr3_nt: TGTGCCAGCAGCGTGGGGACAGGGGCGGACAATGAGCAGTTCTTC

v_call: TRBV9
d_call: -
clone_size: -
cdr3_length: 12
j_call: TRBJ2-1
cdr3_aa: CASSDAFYEQFF
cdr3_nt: TGTGCCAGCAGCGACGCGTTCTATGAGCAGTTCTTC

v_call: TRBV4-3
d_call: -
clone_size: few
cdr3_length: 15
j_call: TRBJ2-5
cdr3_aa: CASSQKAAAQETQYF
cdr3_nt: TGCGCCAGCAGCCAAAAGGCGGCGGCCCAAGAGACCCAGTACTTC

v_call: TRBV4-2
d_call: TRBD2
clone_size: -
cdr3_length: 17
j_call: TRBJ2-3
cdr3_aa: CASSHALAGGSSDTQYF
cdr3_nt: TGTGCCAGCAGCCATGCCCTAGCGGGAGGCAGTTCAGATACGCAGTATTTT